This record concerns one T cell receptor beta chain sequence. This CDR3 has 19 amino acids. V was clipped by 2 bases and J by 0 bases; unmatched bases: 10. Germline values: CDR1 MNHEY, CDR2 SMNVEV (reference sequence). These data originate in a study of technical replicates of blood from several donors. TCRdb's copy holds only in-frame clones and misses some; the assay was immunoSEQ multiplex PCR. The data hold about 82,000 clones, with roughly 95% observed a single time. The sequenced sample consisted of T cells isolated from PBMCs. The chain joins TRBV27 to TRBJ2-6; 7 nucleotides line up with TRBD1. This clonotype was obtained from a human donor in good health. CDR3 nucleotide sequence: TGTGCCAGCAGTTTACCGCGGACAGGTCTAATCTCTGGGGCCAACGTCCTGACTTTC. Translation: CASSLPRTGLISGANVLTF.